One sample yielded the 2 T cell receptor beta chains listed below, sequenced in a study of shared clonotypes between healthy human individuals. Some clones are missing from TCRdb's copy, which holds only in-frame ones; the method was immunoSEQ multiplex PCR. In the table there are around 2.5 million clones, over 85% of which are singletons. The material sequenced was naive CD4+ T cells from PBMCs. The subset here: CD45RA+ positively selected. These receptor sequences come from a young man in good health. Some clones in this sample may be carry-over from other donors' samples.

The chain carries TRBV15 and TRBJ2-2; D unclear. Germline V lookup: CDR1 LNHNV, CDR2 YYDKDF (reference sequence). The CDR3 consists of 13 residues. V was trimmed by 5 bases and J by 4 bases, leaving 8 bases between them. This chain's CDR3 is CATSPRPTGELFF. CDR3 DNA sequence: TGTGCCACCAGCCCCCGCCCCACCGGGGAGCTGTTTTTT. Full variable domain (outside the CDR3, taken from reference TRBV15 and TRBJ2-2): DAMVIQNPRYQVTQFGKPVTLSCSQTLNHNVMYWYQQKSSQAPKLLFHYYDKDFNNEADTPDNFQSRRPNTSFCFLDIRSPGLGDTAMYLCATSPRPTGELFFGEGSRLTVL.

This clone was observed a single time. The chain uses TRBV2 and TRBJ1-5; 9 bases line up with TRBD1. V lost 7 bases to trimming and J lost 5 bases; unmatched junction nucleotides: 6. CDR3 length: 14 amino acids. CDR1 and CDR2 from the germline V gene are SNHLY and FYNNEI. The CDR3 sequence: CASTPGQGHQPQHF. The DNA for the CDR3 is TGTGCCAGCACCCCGGGACAGGGACATCAGCCCCAGCATTTT.